The sequence of this T cell receptor beta chain was determined in a study of cytomegalovirus exposure and HLA in healthy donors. General study findings and limits: Later analysis found that TCR beta chains associated with HLA were more clonally expanded than other, equally common chains. Associated with cytomegalovirus, according to the listing, were 170 or so TCR beta chains.

Germline lookup yields CDR1 WSHSY and CDR2 SAAADI. The J segment lost 4 bases and the V segment lost 8 bases, leaving 8 bases of the junction unmatched. The CDR3 has 14 residues. Primers included in the PCR were 60 Vbeta and 13 Jbeta primers. The protocol was immunoSEQ multiplex PCR, while the TCRdb copy is restricted to in-frame clones and leaves out a portion. The specimen's table records some 120,000 clones. Comments on this clone: The antigen is not known.

The gene calls are TRBV10-2 and TRBJ2-5, with 9 bases matching TRBD2. The sequence derives from a young man in good health and CMV-seronegative. The specimen sequenced was PBMCs. The chain's CDR3 is CASGVAGVGETQYF. As DNA, the CDR3 is TGCGCCAGCGGGGTAGCGGGAGTTGGAGAGACCCAGTACTTC.